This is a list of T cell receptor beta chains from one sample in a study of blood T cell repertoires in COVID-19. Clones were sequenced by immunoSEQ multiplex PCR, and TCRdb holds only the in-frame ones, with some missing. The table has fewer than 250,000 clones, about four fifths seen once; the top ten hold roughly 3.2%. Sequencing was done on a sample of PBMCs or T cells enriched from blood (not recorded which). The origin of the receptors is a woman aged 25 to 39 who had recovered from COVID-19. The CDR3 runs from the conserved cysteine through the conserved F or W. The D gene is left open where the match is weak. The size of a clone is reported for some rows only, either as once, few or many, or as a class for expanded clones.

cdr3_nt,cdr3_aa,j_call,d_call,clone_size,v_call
TGTGCCAGCAGCTTGGAGGGGTTAAAGAACACTGAAGCTTTCTTT,CASSLEGLKNTEAFF,TRBJ1-1,.,once,TRBV5-5
TGTGCCAGCAGCTTAGGTGGACTAGCCCAAGAGACCCAGTACTTC,CASSLGGLAQETQYF,TRBJ2-5,TRBD2,.,TRBV11-2
TGTGCCAGCGGGTCAGAGAGGAATGAAAAACTGTTTTTT,CASGSERNEKLFF,TRBJ1-4,.,.,TRBV12-3/TRBV12-4
TGTGCTAGCAGCCCCGGGGGGGGCTCCTACAATGAGCAGTTCTTC,CASSPGGGSYNEQFF,TRBJ2-1,TRBD2,.,TRBV7-7
TGTGCCATCAGTGATAGACAGACTAATCAGCCCCAGCATTTT,CAISDRQTNQPQHF,TRBJ1-5,.,.,TRBV10-3
TGTGCCAGCAGTTTCAGGGTCACCGGGGAGCTGTTTTTT,CASSFRVTGELFF,TRBJ2-2,.,.,TRBV28
TGTGCCAGCAGCCCTGACACAAACTATGGCTACACCTTC,CASSPDTNYGYTF,TRBJ1-2,.,.,TRBV7-3
TGTGCCAGCAGTGACGGACAGGGGGCTAATTCACCCCTCCACTTT,CASSDGQGANSPLHF,TRBJ1-6,TRBD1,.,TRBV6-4
TGTGCCAGCAGCTTAGGGGGCGCGTCGTTCCCGGCCGGGGAGCTGTTTTTT,CASSLGGASFPAGELFF,TRBJ2-2,TRBD1,.,TRBV5-4
TGTGCCGGCGAGGATGTCGAAAAACTGTTTTTT,CAGEDVEKLFF,TRBJ1-4,.,.,TRBV7-9
TGCGCCAGCAGCCGAACAGGGGGCCTCTCTGGGGCCAACGTCCTGACTTTC,CASSRTGGLSGANVLTF,TRBJ2-6,TRBD1,.,TRBV5-1
TGTGCCAGCAGTTTTAGCTATGGCTACACCTTC,CASSFSYGYTF,TRBJ1-2,.,.,TRBV12-3/TRBV12-4
TGTGCCAGCAGTTTCATTGGGGACAGGGGGCAGTCTGGAAACACCATATATTTT,CASSFIGDRGQSGNTIYF,TRBJ1-3,TRBD1,.,TRBV28
TGTGCCAGCAGCGTAGGAGCGGGGGGGACAGATACGCAGTATTTT,CASSVGAGGTDTQYF,TRBJ2-3,TRBD2,.,TRBV9
TGTGCCAGCAGAAGGGACAGCGTTAGCTCCTACGAGCAGTACTTC,CASRRDSVSSYEQYF,TRBJ2-7,TRBD1,.,TRBV7-6
TGTGCCACCAGCAGAGAGGGGAGACAGGGGAGAGATAGCAATCAGCCCCAGCATTTT,CATSREGRQGRDSNQPQHF,TRBJ1-5,TRBD1,.,TRBV15
TGTGCCAGCAGCAATTCCGGGACATACTACGAGCAGTACTTC,CASSNSGTYYEQYF,TRBJ2-7,.,.,TRBV5-4
TGTGCCAGCTCACATGACTGGTTAGAGCAGTACTTC,CASSHDWLEQYF,TRBJ2-7,.,.,TRBV18
TGTGCCAGCAGCCAAGCGACAGCTAGTGACACCATATATTTT,CASSQATASDTIYF,TRBJ1-3,.,.,TRBV4-2
TGCGCCAGCAGCTTGGGGATTCCGACTAGCGGATTCTCCTACGAGCAGTACTTC,CASSLGIPTSGFSYEQYF,TRBJ2-7,TRBD2,.,TRBV5-1
TGTGCCAGCAGGGGGAAGGGGACACATACGCAGTATTTT,CASRGKGTHTQYF,TRBJ2-3,.,once,TRBV6-5
TGTGCCAGCAGCGTAGGCGGGGGACATTCACCCCTCCACTTT,CASSVGGGHSPLHF,TRBJ1-6,.,.,TRBV9
TGTGCCAGTAGCCGTGACAGGGTCCAAGAGACCCAGTACTTC,CASSRDRVQETQYF,TRBJ2-5,TRBD1,.,TRBV19
TGTGCCAGCAACCTAGGGGGACTAGCCTCAGATACGCAGTATTTT,CASNLGGLASDTQYF,TRBJ2-3,TRBD2,.,TRBV7-2
TGTGCCAGCAGTTTTACAGGGGGGATCTACGAGCAGTACTTC,CASSFTGGIYEQYF,TRBJ2-7,TRBD1,.,TRBV28
TGTGCGATCGCCGCGACAGGGACCTACGAGCAGTACTTC,CAIAATGTYEQYF,TRBJ2-7,TRBD1,.,TRBV28
TGTGCCAGCAGCGCCGGCGGGGGGCTAGTATACGAGCAGTACTTC,CASSAGGGLVYEQYF,TRBJ2-7,TRBD2,once,TRBV7-3
TGTGCCAGCAGCGTACAGGGGAGAGGCACTGAAGCTTTCTTT,CASSVQGRGTEAFF,TRBJ1-1,.,.,TRBV9
TGCGCCAGCAGACGACAGACTAGCGGGAGCGCGGACGAGCAGTACTTC,CASRRQTSGSADEQYF,TRBJ2-7,TRBD2,many,TRBV5-1
TGTGCCAGCAGCGAACCCGGCGGGGACTATGGCTACACCTTC,CASSEPGGDYGYTF,TRBJ1-2,.,.,TRBV4-2
TGTGCCAGCAGCTTCGACAGGGGTCCCTACGAGCAGTACTTC,CASSFDRGPYEQYF,TRBJ2-7,TRBD1,.,TRBV7-8
TGTGCCAGTTGGGCAGGGGGCTCCGGGGAGCTGTTTTTT,CASWAGGSGELFF,TRBJ2-2,TRBD1,.,TRBV19
TGTGCCAGCAGCGTAGGACAGGGGCGGGCTGGAGACACCGGGGAGCTGTTTTTT,CASSVGQGRAGDTGELFF,TRBJ2-2,TRBD1,.,TRBV9
TGCGCCAGCAGCCCCGAGGGCTCCGAGCGGGGGGTCCACAATGAGCAGTTCTTC,CASSPEGSERGVHNEQFF,TRBJ2-1,TRBD2,.,TRBV5-1
TGTGCCAGTAGTATCGGATTCGGGACAGGGGACTATGGCTACACCTTC,CASSIGFGTGDYGYTF,TRBJ1-2,TRBD1,.,TRBV19
TGTGCCAGCAGCGAAACGGGTTTTGAGAATGAGCAGTTCTTC,CASSETGFENEQFF,TRBJ2-1,.,.,TRBV2
TGTGCCAGCAGCCTAGCCCGGAACACTGAAGCTTTCTTT,CASSLARNTEAFF,TRBJ1-1,.,once,TRBV6-5
TGTGCCAGCAGCTCTACTAGCCTGGAGACCCAGTACTTC,CASSSTSLETQYF,TRBJ2-5,.,.,TRBV5-6
TGTGCCAGCAGCCAAGATCAAGATGGGCTACACAACCATGAAAAACTGTTTTTT,CASSQDQDGLHNHEKLFF,TRBJ1-4,.,.,TRBV14
TGCGCCAGCAGCTGGGTGCGAGCCAGCGGGAGTCACGAGCAGTACTTC,CASSWVRASGSHEQYF,TRBJ2-7,TRBD2,.,TRBV5-1
TGTGCCAGCAGCCAAGATGGCGTAGGGGTGAACACCGGGGAGCTGTTTTTT,CASSQDGVGVNTGELFF,TRBJ2-2,.,once,TRBV4-2
TGTGCCAGCAGCTTAGGACTCACCACGTCACAGCAGTTCTTC,CASSLGLTTSQQFF,TRBJ2-1,.,.,TRBV7-3
TGTGCCAGCAGCTTGGCCAAGAGATGGGGGGCTGAAGCTTTCTTT,CASSLAKRWGAEAFF,TRBJ1-1,.,few,TRBV5-6
TGCGCCAGCAGCTTGGACAGGGGGGGCTACACCTTC,CASSLDRGGYTF,TRBJ1-2,TRBD1,few,TRBV5-1